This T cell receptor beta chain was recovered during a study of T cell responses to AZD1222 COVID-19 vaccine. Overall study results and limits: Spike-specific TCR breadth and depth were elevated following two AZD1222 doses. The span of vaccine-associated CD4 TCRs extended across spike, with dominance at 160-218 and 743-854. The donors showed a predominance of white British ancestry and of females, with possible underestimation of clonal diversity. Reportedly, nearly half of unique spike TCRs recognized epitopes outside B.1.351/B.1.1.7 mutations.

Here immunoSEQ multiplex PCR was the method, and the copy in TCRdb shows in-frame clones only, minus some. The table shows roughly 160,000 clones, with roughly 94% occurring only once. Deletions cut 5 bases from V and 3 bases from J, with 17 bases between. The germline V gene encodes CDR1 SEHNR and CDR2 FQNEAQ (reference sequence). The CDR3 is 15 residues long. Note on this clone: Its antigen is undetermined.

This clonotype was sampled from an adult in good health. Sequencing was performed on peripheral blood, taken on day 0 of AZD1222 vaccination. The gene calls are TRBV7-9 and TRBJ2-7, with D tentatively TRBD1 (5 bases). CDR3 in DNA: TGTGCCAGCAGCACCATAGGGGCCACTAACTACGAGCAGTACTTC. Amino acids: CASSTIGATNYEQYF.